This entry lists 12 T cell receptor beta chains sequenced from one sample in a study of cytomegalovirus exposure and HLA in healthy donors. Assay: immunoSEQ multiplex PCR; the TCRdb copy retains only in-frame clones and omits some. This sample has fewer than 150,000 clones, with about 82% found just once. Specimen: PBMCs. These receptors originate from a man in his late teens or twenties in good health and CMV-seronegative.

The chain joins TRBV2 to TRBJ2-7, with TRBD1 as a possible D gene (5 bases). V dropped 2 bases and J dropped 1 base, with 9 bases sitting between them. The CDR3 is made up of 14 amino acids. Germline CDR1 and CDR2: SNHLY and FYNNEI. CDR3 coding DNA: TGTGCCAGCAGTGAACAGACAGATTCCTACGAGCAGTACTTC. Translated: CASSEQTDSYEQYF. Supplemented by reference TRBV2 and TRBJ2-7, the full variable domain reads EPEVTQTPSHQVTQMGQEVILRCVPISNHLYFYWYRQILGQKVEFLVSFYNNEISEKSEIFDDQFSVERPDGSNFTLKIRSTKLEDSAMYFCASSEQTDSYEQYFGPGTRLTVT.

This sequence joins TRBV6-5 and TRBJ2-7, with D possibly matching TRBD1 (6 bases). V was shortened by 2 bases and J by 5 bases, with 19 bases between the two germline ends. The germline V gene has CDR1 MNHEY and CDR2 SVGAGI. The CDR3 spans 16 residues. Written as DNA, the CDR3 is TGTGCCAGCAGTTACATCGACAGGACCCAACGGCACGAGCAGTACTTC. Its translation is CASSYIDRTQRHEQYF.

The chain's CDR3 is CASSQGRDGSPLHF. CDR3 bases: TGTGCCAGCAGCCAAGGCAGGGATGGCTCACCCCTCCACTTT. The chain combines TRBV14 with TRBJ1-6; a weak D match, TRBD1 (5 bases). Per germline, CDR1 SGHDN and CDR2 FVKESK. Trimming pared 1 base from V and 10 bases from J, leaving 11 bases between. The CDR3 runs 14 residues. Filled out from reference TRBV14 and TRBJ1-6, the complete variable domain reads EAGVTQFPSHSVIEKGQTVTLRCDPISGHDNLYWYRRVMGKEIKFLLHFVKESKQDESGMPNNRFLAERTGGTYSTLKVQPAELEDSGVYFCASSQGRDGSPLHFGNGTRLTVT.

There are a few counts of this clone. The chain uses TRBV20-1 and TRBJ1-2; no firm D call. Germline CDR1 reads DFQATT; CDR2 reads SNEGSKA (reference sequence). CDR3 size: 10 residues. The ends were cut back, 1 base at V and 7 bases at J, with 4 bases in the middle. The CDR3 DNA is TGCAGTGCTAGAGCGGGTGGCTACACCTTC. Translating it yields CSARAGGYTF.

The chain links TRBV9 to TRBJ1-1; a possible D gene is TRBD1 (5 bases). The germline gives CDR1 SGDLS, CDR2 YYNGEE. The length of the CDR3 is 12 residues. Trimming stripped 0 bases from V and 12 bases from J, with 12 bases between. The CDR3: CASSVEAGLTFF. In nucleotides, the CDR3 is TGTGCCAGCAGCGTAGAGGCAGGGCTAACTTTCTTT.

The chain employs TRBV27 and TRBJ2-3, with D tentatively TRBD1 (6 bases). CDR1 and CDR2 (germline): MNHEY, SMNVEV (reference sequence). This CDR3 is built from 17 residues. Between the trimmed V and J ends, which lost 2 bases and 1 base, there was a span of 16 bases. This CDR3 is CASSLSRGPLRTDTQYF. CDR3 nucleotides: TGTGCCAGCAGTTTAAGCAGGGGCCCACTACGCACAGATACGCAGTATTTT.

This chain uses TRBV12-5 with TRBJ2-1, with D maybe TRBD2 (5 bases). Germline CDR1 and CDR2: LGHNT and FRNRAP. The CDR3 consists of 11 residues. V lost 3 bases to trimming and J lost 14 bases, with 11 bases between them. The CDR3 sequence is CASGFVSVEFF. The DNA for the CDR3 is TGTGCTAGTGGTTTCGTTAGCGTGGAGTTCTTC.

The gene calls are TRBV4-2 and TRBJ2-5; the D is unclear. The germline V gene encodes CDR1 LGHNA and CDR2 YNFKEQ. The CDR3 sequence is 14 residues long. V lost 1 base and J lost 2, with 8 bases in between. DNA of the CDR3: TGTGCCAGCAGCCAAGTGGCAGATCAAGAGACCCAGTACTTC. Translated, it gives CASSQVADQETQYF.

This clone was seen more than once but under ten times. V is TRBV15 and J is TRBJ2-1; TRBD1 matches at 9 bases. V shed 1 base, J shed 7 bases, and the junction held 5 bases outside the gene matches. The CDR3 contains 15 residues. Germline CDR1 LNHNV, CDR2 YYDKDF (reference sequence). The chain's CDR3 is CATSRGPGTGNEQFF. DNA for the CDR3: TGTGCCACCAGCAGAGGTCCCGGGACAGGGAATGAGCAGTTCTTC.

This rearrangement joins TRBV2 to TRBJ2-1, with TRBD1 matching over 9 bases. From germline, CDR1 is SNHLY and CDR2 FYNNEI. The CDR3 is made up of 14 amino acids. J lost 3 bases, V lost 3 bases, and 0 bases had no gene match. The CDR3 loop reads CASSEGQGYNEQFF. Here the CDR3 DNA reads TGTGCCAGCAGTGAGGGACAGGGCTACAATGAGCAGTTCTTC.

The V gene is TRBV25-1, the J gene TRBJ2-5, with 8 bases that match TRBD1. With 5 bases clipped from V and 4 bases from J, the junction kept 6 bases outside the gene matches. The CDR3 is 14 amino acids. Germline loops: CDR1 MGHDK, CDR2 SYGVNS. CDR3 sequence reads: CASSPARGLETQYF. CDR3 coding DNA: TGTGCCAGCAGTCCGGCCAGGGGGCTAGAGACCCAGTACTTC.

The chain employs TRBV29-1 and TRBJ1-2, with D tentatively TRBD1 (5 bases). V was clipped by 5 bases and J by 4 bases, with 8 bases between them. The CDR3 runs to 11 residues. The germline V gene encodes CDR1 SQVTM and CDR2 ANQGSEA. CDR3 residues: CSVRGGYGYTF. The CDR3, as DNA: TGCAGCGTTCGGGGGGGCTATGGCTACACCTTC.